This T cell receptor beta chain stems from a study of cytomegalovirus exposure and HLA in healthy donors. The PCR contained 60 Vbeta and 13 Jbeta primers. Repertoires were generated with immunoSEQ multiplex PCR, while TCRdb's copy carries only in-frame clones and drops some. Of roughly 63,000 clones listed, more than 60% were seen once; the top ten hold 20% to 25%. The sequencing input was PBMCs. The source is a woman between 35 and 50 years old in good health and CMV-seropositive.

The CDR3 is CASRDGGGAAEAFF. The CDR3 DNA sequence: TGTGCCAGCCGAGACGGTGGGGGGGCCGCTGAAGCTTTCTTT. The chain couples TRBV7-9 to TRBJ1-1, with D maybe TRBD1 (6 bases). CDR3 length: 14 residues. The V end lost 8 bases, the J end lost 6 bases, and 19 bases lay between the germline ends. Germline assignment: CDR1 SEHNR and CDR2 FQNEAQ (reference sequence).